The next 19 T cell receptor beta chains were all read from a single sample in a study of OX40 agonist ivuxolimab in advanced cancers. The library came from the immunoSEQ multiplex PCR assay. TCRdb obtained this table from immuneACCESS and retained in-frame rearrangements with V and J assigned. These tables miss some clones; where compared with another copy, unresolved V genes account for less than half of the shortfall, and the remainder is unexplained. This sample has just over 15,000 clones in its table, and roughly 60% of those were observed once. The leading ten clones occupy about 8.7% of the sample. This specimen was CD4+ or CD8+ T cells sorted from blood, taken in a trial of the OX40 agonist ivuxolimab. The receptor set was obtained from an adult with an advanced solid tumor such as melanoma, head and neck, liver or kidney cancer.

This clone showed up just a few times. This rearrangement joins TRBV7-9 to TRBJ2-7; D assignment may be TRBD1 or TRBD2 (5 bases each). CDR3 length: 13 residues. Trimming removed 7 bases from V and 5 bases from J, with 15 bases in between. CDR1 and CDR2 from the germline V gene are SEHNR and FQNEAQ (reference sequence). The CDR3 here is CASTGATSNEQYF. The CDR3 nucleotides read TGTGCCAGCACCGGGGCTACCTCGAACGAGCAGTACTTC.

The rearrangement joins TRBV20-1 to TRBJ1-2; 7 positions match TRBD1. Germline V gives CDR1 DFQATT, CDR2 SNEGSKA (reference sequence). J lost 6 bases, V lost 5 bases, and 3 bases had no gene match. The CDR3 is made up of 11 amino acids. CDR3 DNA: TGCAGTGCTTTAGGACAGGATGGCTACACCTTC. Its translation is CSALGQDGYTF.

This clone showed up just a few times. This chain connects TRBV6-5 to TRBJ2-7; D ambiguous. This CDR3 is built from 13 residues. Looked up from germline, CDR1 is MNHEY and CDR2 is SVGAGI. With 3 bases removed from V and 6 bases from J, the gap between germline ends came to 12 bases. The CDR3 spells CASSYLGLGEQYF. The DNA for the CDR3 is TGTGCCAGCAGTTATCTGGGGTTGGGCGAGCAGTACTTC.

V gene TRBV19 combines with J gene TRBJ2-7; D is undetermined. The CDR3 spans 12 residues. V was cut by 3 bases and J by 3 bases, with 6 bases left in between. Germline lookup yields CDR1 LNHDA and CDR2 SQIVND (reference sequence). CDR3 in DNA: TGTGCCAGTAGTATGGGGAACTACGAGCAGTACTTC. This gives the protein CASSMGNYEQYF.

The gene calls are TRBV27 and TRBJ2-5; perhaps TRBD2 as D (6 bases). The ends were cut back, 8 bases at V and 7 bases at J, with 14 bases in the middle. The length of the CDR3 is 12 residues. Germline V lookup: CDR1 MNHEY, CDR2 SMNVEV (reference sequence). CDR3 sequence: CASLDQGGTQYF. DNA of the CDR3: TGTGCCAGCCTAGACCAGGGAGGGACCCAGTACTTC.

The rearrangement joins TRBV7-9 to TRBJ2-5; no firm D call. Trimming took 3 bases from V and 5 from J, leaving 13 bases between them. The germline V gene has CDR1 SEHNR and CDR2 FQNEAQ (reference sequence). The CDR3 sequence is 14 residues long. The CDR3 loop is CASSLSGHEETQYF. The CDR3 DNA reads TGTGCCAGCAGCTTGTCAGGCCATGAGGAGACCCAGTACTTC.

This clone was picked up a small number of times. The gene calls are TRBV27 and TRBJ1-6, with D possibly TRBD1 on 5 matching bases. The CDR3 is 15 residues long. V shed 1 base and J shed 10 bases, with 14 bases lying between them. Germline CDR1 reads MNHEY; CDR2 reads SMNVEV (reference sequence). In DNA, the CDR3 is TGTGCCAGCAGTTTATTGGGGGGGTTAGGGTCACCCCTCCACTTT. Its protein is CASSLLGGLGSPLHF.

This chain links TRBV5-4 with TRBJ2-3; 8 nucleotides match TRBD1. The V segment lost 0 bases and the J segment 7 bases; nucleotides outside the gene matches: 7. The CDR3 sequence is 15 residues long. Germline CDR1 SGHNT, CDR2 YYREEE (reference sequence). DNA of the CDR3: TGTGCCAGCAGCTTGGAAGGACAGGGACGGAATACGCAGTATTTT. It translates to CASSLEGQGRNTQYF.

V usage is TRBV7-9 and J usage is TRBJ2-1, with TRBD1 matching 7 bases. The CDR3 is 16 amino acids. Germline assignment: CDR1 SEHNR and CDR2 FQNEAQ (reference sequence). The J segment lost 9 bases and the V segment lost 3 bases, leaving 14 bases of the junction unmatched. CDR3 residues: CASSLLPTGVHVEQFF. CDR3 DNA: TGTGCCAGCAGCTTGCTGCCAACAGGGGTCCACGTTGAGCAGTTCTTC.

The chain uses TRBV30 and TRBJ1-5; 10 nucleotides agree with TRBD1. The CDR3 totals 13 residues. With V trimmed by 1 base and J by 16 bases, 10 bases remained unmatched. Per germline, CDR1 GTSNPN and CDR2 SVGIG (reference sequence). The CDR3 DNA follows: TGTGCCTGGAGTGCCACCGGGACAGGGGACCGACATTTT. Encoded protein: CAWSATGTGDRHF. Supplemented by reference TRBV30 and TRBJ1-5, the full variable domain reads SQTIHQWPATLVQPVGSPLSLECTVEGTSNPNLYWYRQAAGRGLQLLFYSVGIGQISSEVPQNLSASRPQDRQFILSSKKLLLSDSGFYLCAWSATGTGDRHFGDGTRLSIL.

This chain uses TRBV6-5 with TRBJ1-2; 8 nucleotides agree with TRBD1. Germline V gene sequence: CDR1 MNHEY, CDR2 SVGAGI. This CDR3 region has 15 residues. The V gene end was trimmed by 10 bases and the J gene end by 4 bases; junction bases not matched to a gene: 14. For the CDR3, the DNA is TGTGCCACCACAATTACAGGGGGGAGCGGCTATGGCTACACCTTC. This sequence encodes CATTITGGSGYGYTF.

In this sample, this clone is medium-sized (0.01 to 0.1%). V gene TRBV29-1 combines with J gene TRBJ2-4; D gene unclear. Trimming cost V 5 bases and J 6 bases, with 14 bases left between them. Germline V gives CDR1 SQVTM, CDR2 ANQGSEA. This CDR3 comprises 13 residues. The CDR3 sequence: CSVHVPDLNIQYF. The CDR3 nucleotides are TGCAGCGTTCACGTGCCAGATTTAAACATTCAGTACTTC. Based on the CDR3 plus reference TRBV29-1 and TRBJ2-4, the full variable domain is SAVISQKPSRDICQRGTSLTIQCQVDSQVTMMFWYRQQPGQSLTLIATANQGSEATYESGFVIDKFPISRPNLTFSTLTVSNMSPEDSSIYLCSVHVPDLNIQYFGAGTRLSVL.

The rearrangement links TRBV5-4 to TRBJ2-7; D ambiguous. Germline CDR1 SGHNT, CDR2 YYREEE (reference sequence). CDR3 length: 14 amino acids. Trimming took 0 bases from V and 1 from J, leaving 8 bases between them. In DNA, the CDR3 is TGTGCCAGCAGCTTGGAGGTGGGATCCTACGAGCAGTACTTC. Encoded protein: CASSLEVGSYEQYF.

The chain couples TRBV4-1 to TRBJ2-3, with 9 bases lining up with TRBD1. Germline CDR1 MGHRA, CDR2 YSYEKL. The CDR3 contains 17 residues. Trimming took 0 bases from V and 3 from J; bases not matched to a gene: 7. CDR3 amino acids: CASSQETYRGLTDTQYF. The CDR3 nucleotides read TGCGCCAGCAGCCAAGAAACCTACAGGGGGCTAACAGATACGCAGTATTTT.

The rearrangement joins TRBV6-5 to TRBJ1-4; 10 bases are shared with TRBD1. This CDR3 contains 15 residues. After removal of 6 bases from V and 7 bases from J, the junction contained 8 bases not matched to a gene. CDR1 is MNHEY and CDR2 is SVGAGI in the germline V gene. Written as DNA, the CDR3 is TGTGCCAGCAGCCAGAGACAGGGGGCCCTTGAAAAACTGTTTTTT. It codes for CASSQRQGALEKLFF.

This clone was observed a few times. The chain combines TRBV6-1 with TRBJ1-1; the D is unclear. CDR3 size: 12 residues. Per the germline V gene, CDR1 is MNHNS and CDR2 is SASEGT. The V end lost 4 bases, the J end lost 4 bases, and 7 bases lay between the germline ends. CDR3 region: CASSAGITEAFF. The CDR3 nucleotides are TGTGCCAGCAGTGCGGGGATCACTGAAGCTTTCTTT.

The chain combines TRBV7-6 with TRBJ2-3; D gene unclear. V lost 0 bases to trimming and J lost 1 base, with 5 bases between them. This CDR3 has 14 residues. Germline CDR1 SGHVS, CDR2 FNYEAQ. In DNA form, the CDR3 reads TGTGCCAGCAGCTTAGCTGACGGCACAGATACGCAGTATTTT. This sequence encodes CASSLADGTDTQYF.

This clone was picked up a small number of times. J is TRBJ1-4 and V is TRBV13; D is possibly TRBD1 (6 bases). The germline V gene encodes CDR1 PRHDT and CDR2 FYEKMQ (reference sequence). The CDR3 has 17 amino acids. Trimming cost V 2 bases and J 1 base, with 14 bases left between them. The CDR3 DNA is TGTGCCAGCAGCTTAAAGGGGGGGCGAGGAACTAATGAAAAACTGTTTTTT. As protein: CASSLKGGRGTNEKLFF.

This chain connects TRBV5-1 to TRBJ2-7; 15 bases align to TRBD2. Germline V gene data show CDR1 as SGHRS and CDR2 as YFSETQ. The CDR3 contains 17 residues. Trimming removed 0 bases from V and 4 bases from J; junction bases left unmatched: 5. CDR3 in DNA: TGCGCCAGCAGCTTGGGGACTAGCGGGGGGGATGCGTACGAGCAGTACTTC. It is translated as CASSLGTSGGDAYEQYF.